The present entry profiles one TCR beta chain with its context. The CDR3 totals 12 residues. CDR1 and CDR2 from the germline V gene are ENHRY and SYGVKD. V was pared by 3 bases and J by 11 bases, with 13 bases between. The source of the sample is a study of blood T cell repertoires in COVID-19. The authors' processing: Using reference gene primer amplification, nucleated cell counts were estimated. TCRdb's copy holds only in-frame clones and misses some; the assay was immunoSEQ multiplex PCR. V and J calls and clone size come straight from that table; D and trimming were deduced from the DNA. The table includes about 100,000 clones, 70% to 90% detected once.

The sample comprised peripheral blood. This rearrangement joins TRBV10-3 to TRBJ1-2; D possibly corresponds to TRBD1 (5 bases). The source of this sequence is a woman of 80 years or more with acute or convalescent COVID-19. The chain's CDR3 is CAISEDSASYTF. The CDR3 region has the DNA TGTGCCATCAGTGAAGACAGCGCTTCATACACCTTC.